This T cell receptor (beta chain) was recovered during a study of T cell responses to AZD1222 COVID-19 vaccine. General observations from the study: Spike-specific TCR breadth and depth grew following two AZD1222 doses. Repertoire sampling was restricted to post-peak T cell response timepoints. Donors in the cohort were predominantly white British and more often female, and clonal diversity was possibly underestimated.

With respect to this clone: As yet, its antigen is unknown.

Generated by immunoSEQ multiplex PCR, the TCRdb table keeps only in-frame clones and is missing some. The sample includes over 90,000 clones, 75% to 95% of them seen just once. The CDR3 loop spans 14 amino acids. Germline-derived CDR1 and CDR2 are MDHEN and SYDVKM. Deletions cut 7 bases from V and 2 bases from J, with 12 bases between. The V call is TRBV28, the J call TRBJ1-5; D not resolved. The TCR comes from an adult in good health. Sequencing was performed on peripheral blood, taken on day 0 of AZD1222 vaccination. As DNA, the CDR3 is TGTGCCAGCATCCCGGGGTCGGGCAATCAGCCCCAGCATTTT. It translates to CASIPGSGNQPQHF.